The sample holds many counts of the clone carrying this T cell receptor (beta chain). Looked up from germline, CDR1 is SGHVS and CDR2 is FQNEAQ. The CDR3 contains 15 residues. The ends were cut back, 0 bases at V and 3 bases at J, with 9 bases in the middle. This record belongs to a study of molecular identifiers for immune sequencing clone quantification. TCRdb processed the PCR reads anew with MiXCR; each CDR3 protein has one entry. The sample yields hundreds of thousands of distinct CDR3 sequences, 15% to 20% seen once. This clonotype was obtained from a human donor in good health. Some libraries in this study had Jurkat cell RNA spiked in. This chain joins TRBV7-8 and TRBJ2-1; no clear D gene. The sample comprised naive CD8+ T cells from blood, with Jurkat cell RNA spiked in. The sample's subset: FACS-sorted CD8+CD4-CCR7+CD45RA+ naive T cells. The CDR3 reads CASSLAPHRYNEQFF. The DNA for the CDR3 is TGTGCCAGCAGCTTAGCGCCCCACCGCTACAATGAGCAGTTCTTC.